Shown below are 12 T cell receptor beta chains from a single sample sequenced in a study of long-term antiretroviral therapy in people with HIV. Running of the v3.0 immunoSEQ assay took place at survey level. Measured with immunoSEQ multiplex PCR; TCRdb has only the in-frame clones, and not every one. The top ten clones hold 3% to 4% of a sample with tens of thousands of clones, over 90% of them seen once. The specimen was unsorted PBMCs, collected 5.3 years after starting antiretroviral therapy. These TCRs come from a man aged 45 to 65 with HIV.

This clone was observed a single time. The chain is built from TRBV10-3 and TRBJ1-1; no clear D. The CDR3 totals 14 residues. Germline CDR1 and CDR2: ENHRY and SYGVKD. Trimming left V 3 bases short and J 1 base short, with 9 bases between. This CDR3 reads CAISENPSNTEAFF. CDR3 nucleotide sequence: TGTGCCATCAGTGAAAACCCCTCGAACACTGAAGCTTTCTTT.

The rearrangement links TRBV27 to TRBJ1-6, with 7 positions matching TRBD1. Germline V gene data show CDR1 as MNHEY and CDR2 as SMNVEV (reference sequence). The V gene end was trimmed by 8 bases and the J gene end by 7 bases; junction bases not matched to a gene: 11. The CDR3 extends over 15 amino acids. The CDR3 DNA is TGTGCCAGCCACACGACAGGGAAAGGGAATTCACCCCTCCACTTT. Translated: CASHTTGKGNSPLHF.

This clone was seen once. The V call is TRBV7-3, the J call TRBJ2-6, with a possible D match to TRBD2 (6 bases). V was trimmed by 4 bases and J by 2 bases, leaving 12 bases between them. This CDR3 comprises 16 residues. Germline V gene data show CDR1 as SGHTA and CDR2 as FQGTGA. The CDR3 sequence: CASSSPGGAGANVLTF. The DNA of the CDR3 is TGTGCCAGCAGCTCACCCGGAGGGGCTGGGGCCAACGTCCTGACTTTC.

The rearrangement links TRBV9 to TRBJ2-2, with D perhaps TRBD1 (5 bases). Germline assignment: CDR1 SGDLS and CDR2 YYNGEE. With 4 bases removed from V and 4 bases from J, the gap between germline ends came to 8 bases. This CDR3 is built from 13 residues. The CDR3 is CASSPRVTGELFF. CDR3 nucleotides: TGTGCCAGCAGCCCCAGGGTCACCGGGGAGCTGTTTTTT.

The gene calls are TRBV27 and TRBJ1-4; D is unresolved. Trimming took off 6 bases at V and 5 bases at J, with 10 bases between the two ends. Germline loops: CDR1 MNHEY, CDR2 SMNVEV (reference sequence). The CDR3 spans 13 residues. The CDR3 loop is CASRNLLNEKLFF. DNA for the CDR3: TGTGCCAGCAGGAACCTTTTGAATGAAAAACTGTTTTTT.

This clone was seen once. The DNA for the CDR3 is TGTGCCAGTAGTATAAGTCGCCCTACCAATCAGCCCCAGCATTTT. Translation: CASSISRPTNQPQHF. The chain uses TRBV19 and TRBJ1-5, with D uncertain. V was pared by 2 bases and J by 3 bases, with 11 bases between. The CDR3 length is 15 residues. Germline-derived CDR1 and CDR2 are LNHDA and SQIVND (reference sequence).

The rearrangement joins TRBV2 to TRBJ2-7; D possibly matches TRBD1 or TRBD2 (7 bases each). Per the germline V gene, CDR1 is SNHLY and CDR2 is FYNNEI. The CDR3 runs 13 residues. Trimming cost V 9 bases and J 5 bases, with 17 bases left between them. This CDR3 reads CARQIRGGNEQYF. In nucleotides, the CDR3 is TGTGCCAGGCAGATCAGGGGGGGTAACGAGCAGTACTTC.

This clone was detected only a few times. This chain connects TRBV7-9 to TRBJ2-7; unclear D gene. CDR3 size: 11 residues. Germline assignment: CDR1 SEHNR and CDR2 FQNEAQ (reference sequence). The germline V and J ends were trimmed by 4 bases and 4 bases, with 5 bases remaining between them. The DNA of the CDR3 is TGTGCCAGCAGCTCCGAATACGAGCAGTACTTC. This codes for CASSSEYEQYF.

This chain links TRBV5-1 with TRBJ1-5; TRBD1 might be the D (6 bases). Trimming left V 1 base short and J 3 bases short, with 11 bases between. The CDR3 is made up of 15 amino acids. Germline CDR1 is SGHRS and CDR2 is YFSETQ. CDR3 in amino acids: CASSLLGQINQPQHF. In nucleotides, the CDR3 is TGCGCCAGCAGCTTGTTAGGACAGATCAATCAGCCCCAGCATTTT. The complete variable domain, with remaining parts taken from reference TRBV5-1 and TRBJ1-5, reads KAGVTQTPRYLIKTRGQQVTLSCSPISGHRSVSWYQQTPGQGLQFLFEYFSETQRNKGNFPGRFSGRQFSNSRSEMNVSTLELGDSALYLCASSLLGQINQPQHFGDGTRLSIL.

The rearrangement uses TRBV6-6 and TRBJ2-3, with D perhaps being TRBD1 or TRBD2 (5 bases each). CDR3 length: 14 amino acids. Germline loops: CDR1 MNHNY, CDR2 SVGAGI (reference sequence). V lost 7 bases and J 6 bases, leaving 17 bases between the germline ends. CDR3 DNA: TGTGCCAGCAAAAGCGAGGGGTCTGCCGATACGCAGTATTTT. It translates to CASKSEGSADTQYF.

J is TRBJ2-1 and V is TRBV10-1; no clear D. The germline CDR1 and CDR2 sequences are WNHNN and SYGVQD (reference sequence). CDR3 length equals 11 residues. Trimming removed 8 bases at V and 8 bases at J, with 10 bases between. The CDR3 DNA follows: TGCGCCAGCGGCCTAGGTGATGAGCAGTTCTTC. This translates into CASGLGDEQFF.

The chain joins TRBV4-3 to TRBJ1-2, with D unclear. Trimming took off 0 bases at V and 8 bases at J, with 10 bases between the two ends. Germline CDR1 is LGHNA and CDR2 is YSLEER. CDR3 size: 13 residues. CDR3 amino acids: CASSQDLGDGYTF. In DNA form, the CDR3 reads TGCGCCAGCAGCCAAGATCTGGGAGACGGCTACACCTTC.